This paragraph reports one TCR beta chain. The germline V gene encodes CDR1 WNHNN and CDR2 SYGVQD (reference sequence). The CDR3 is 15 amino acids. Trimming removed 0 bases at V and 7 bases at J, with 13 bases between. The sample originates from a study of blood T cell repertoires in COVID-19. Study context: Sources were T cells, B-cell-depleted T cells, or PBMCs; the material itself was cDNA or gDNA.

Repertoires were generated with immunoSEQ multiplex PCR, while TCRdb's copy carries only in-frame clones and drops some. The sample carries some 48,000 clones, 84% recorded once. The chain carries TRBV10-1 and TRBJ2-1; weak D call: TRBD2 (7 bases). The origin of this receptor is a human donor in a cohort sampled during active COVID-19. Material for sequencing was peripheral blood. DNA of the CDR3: TGCGCCAGCAGTGAGTCCACGGGGGGCGAAAATGAGCAGTTCTTC. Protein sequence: CASSESTGGENEQFF.